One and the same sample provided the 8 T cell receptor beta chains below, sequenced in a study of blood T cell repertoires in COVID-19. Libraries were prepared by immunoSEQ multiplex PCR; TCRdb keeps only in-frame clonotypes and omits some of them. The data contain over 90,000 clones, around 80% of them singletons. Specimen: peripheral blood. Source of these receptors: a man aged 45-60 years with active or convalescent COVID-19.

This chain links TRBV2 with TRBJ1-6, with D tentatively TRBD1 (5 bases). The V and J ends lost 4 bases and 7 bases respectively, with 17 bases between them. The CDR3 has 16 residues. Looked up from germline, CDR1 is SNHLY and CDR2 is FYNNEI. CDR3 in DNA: TGTGCCAGCAGTGGGGACTTCGGTGTGCTAAATTCACCCCTCCACTTT. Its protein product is CASSGDFGVLNSPLHF.

CDR3 nucleotide sequence: TGTGCCATCAGTGGACAGGTTCAGGATGTCGAGCAGTACTTC. Its translation: CAISGQVQDVEQYF. J is TRBJ2-7 and V is TRBV10-3; D perhaps matches TRBD1 (6 bases). Trimming cost V 4 bases and J 6 bases, with 16 bases left between them. This CDR3 is 14 amino acids long. Germline CDR1 reads ENHRY; CDR2 reads SYGVKD.

This CDR3 is CASSIAQGDYGYTF. CDR3 sequence (DNA): TGTGCCAGTAGTATAGCACAGGGGGACTATGGCTACACCTTC. V and J are TRBV19 and TRBJ1-2; 8 positions agree with TRBD1. Germline CDR1 is LNHDA and CDR2 is SQIVND (reference sequence). After removal of 1 base from V and 3 bases from J, the junction contained 1 base not matched to a gene. The CDR3 covers 14 residues.

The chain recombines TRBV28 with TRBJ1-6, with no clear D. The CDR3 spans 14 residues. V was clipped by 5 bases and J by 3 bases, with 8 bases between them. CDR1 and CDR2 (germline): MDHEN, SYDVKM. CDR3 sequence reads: CASSNEHYNSPLHF. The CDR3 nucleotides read TGTGCCAGCAGTAATGAACACTATAATTCACCCCTCCACTTT.

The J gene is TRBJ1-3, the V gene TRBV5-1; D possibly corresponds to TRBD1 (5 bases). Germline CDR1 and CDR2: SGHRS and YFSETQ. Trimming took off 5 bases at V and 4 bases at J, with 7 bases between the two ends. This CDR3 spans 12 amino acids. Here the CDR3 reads CASSPGGNTIYF. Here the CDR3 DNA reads TGCGCCAGCAGTCCAGGGGGAAACACCATATATTTT.

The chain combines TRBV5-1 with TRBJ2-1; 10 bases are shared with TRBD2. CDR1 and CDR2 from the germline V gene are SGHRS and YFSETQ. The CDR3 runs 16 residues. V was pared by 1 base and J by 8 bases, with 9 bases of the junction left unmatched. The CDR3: CASSLTSAGGMYEQFF. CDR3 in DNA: TGCGCCAGCAGCTTGACTTCAGCGGGGGGGATGTATGAGCAGTTCTTC.

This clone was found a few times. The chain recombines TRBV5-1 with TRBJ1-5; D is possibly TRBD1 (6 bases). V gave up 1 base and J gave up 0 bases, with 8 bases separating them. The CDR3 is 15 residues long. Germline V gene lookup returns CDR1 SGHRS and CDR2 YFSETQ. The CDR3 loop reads CASSLTGNSNQPQHF. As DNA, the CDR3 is TGCGCCAGCAGCTTGACAGGGAATAGCAATCAGCCCCAGCATTTT.

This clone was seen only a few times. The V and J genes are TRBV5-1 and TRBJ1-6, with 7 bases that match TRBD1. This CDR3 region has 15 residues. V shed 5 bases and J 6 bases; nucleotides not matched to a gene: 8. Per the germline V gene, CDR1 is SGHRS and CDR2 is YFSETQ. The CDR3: CASSGEGQLNSPLHF. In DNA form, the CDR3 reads TGCGCCAGCAGTGGAGAGGGACAGCTTAATTCACCCCTCCACTTT.